Presented here are 4 T cell receptor beta chains from one specimen sequenced in a study of long-term antiretroviral therapy in people with HIV. They ran version v3.0 of the immunoSEQ assay at survey level. The repertoire was sequenced with immunoSEQ multiplex PCR; TCRdb's copy has only in-frame clones and lacks some. Of 9,000 to 10,000 clones listed, roughly 77% are singletons. Sequenced here: unsorted PBMCs, sampled 0.7 years after starting antiretroviral therapy. The receptors were sampled from a man aged 40-55 years with HIV.

This clone has a single count. The CDR3 is CASSEHSLTDTQYF. CDR3 nucleotide sequence: TGTGCCAGCAGTGAACACAGTCTCACAGATACGCAGTATTTT. This chain joins TRBV25-1 and TRBJ2-3; D is unclear. Trimming took off 2 bases at V and 2 bases at J, with 8 bases between the two ends. The CDR3 runs to 14 residues. The germline gives CDR1 MGHDK, CDR2 SYGVNS.

By sample share, this clone is large. V is TRBV7-2 and J is TRBJ2-1, with 9 nucleotides matching TRBD2. J was trimmed by 4 bases and V by 0 bases; bases with no gene match: 1. The V gene's germline CDR1 is SGHTA and CDR2 FQGNSA. This CDR3 is built from 15 residues. The CDR3 DNA is TGTGCCAGCAGCTTAGCTAGCGGGGGATACAATGAGCAGTTCTTC. This translates into CASSLASGGYNEQFF.

V is TRBV6-5 and J is TRBJ2-2; D is uncertain. Trimming cost V 0 bases and J 5 bases, with 7 bases left between them. Germline loops: CDR1 MNHEY, CDR2 SVGAGI. The CDR3 consists of 14 residues. CDR3 amino acids: CASSYSVATGELFF. The DNA for the CDR3 is TGTGCCAGCAGTTACTCGGTCGCTACCGGGGAGCTGTTTTTT.

The rearrangement uses TRBV2 and TRBJ1-1, with TRBD1 matching over 12 bases. Unmatched junction bases numbered 5, after V lost 7 bases and J lost 2 bases. The length of the CDR3 is 15 residues. Germline CDR1 SNHLY, CDR2 FYNNEI. CDR3 sequence (DNA): TGTGCCAGCACCAAGGGACAGGGGGCTAACACTGAAGCTTTCTTT. It is translated as CASTKGQGANTEAFF.